What follows describes a single T cell receptor (beta chain). The repertoire was sequenced with immunoSEQ multiplex PCR; TCRdb's copy has only in-frame clones and lacks some. The sample consists of some 550,000 clones, more than 95% of them appearing once. CDR1 is MNHNY, CDR2 SVGAGI, per germline (reference sequence). The CDR3 is made up of 14 amino acids. V lost 2 bases and J lost 9; bases outside the gene matches: 6. The data stem from a study of shared clonotypes between healthy human individuals. Across the study: For every donor, three CD4 naive, three CD4 memory, two CD8 naive and one CD8 memory plates were used.

Negatively enriched CD4+ T cells were divided by CD45RA into naive and memory. This chain joins TRBV6-6 and TRBJ2-1, with 8 positions matching TRBD2. The sequence was collected from a woman in her twenties or thirties in good health. Material for sequencing was naive CD4+ T cells sorted from blood. Subset defined: CD45RA+ positively selected. The CDR3 DNA is TGTGCCAGCAGTTACGAAGCGGGAGTATTTGAGCAGTTCTTC. This gives the protein CASSYEAGVFEQFF.